This T cell receptor (beta chain) was observed in a study of control samples from healthy donors and cancer patients. Using immunoSEQ multiplex PCR, the repertoire was profiled, and TCRdb retains in-frame clones only, with some absent. The data hold 48,000 or so clones, with over 90% observed a single time. This CDR3 has 19 residues. The V gene's germline CDR1 is MGHRA and CDR2 YSYEKL. Trimming took 2 bases from V and 5 from J, leaving 27 bases between them. This clone was counted a few times. The chain joins TRBV4-1 to TRBJ2-5; maybe TRBD2 (5 bases). The sample comprised PBMCs. The TCR sequence derives from a woman aged 50 to 60 with head and neck cancer. The chain's CDR3 is CASSQNPSSDHGGMETQYF. The CDR3 DNA follows: TGCGCCAGCAGCCAAAACCCCTCCTCGGACCACGGAGGTATGGAGACCCAGTACTTC.